A single sample gave rise to the 12 T cell receptor beta chains below, sequenced in a study of graft-versus-host responses after intestinal transplantation. Measured with immunoSEQ multiplex PCR; TCRdb has only the in-frame clones, and not every one. This sample carries roughly 90,000 clones, about 93% of them seen once, and the ten largest clones take around 6%. For these TCRs, the target antigens are not known. The specimen was unstimulated CD8+ T cells sorted from spleen or lymph node cells, collected before intestinal transplant. The receptor set was obtained from a human donor who received an intestinal transplant.

This chain links TRBV13 with TRBJ2-7, with 12 positions matching TRBD2. Germline CDR1 reads PRHDT; CDR2 reads FYEKMQ (reference sequence). With 4 bases clipped from V and 5 bases from J, the junction kept 6 bases outside the gene matches. The CDR3 is 15 amino acids. The CDR3 loop is CASSSGLAGPHEQYF. Here the CDR3 DNA reads TGTGCCAGCAGCTCGGGACTAGCGGGTCCGCACGAGCAGTACTTC.

The chain couples TRBV7-3 to TRBJ1-6; 10 bases match TRBD1. From germline, CDR1 is SGHTA and CDR2 FQGTGA. CDR3 length: 14 amino acids. Trimming took 2 bases from V and 10 from J; bases not matched to a gene: 2. The CDR3 here is CASSLGQGGSPLHF. DNA for the CDR3: TGTGCCAGCAGCTTAGGACAGGGGGGATCACCCCTCCACTTT.

The chain uses TRBV5-4 and TRBJ1-4; 9 bases are shared with TRBD1. Germline loops: CDR1 SGHNT, CDR2 YYREEE (reference sequence). V shed 4 bases and J 0 bases; nucleotides not matched to a gene: 4. This CDR3 has 16 amino acids. The CDR3 DNA reads as TGTGCCAGCAGCCACGACAGGGGGTCAACTAATGAAAAACTGTTTTTT. This codes for CASSHDRGSTNEKLFF.

This chain joins TRBV7-7 and TRBJ2-2; TRBD2 matches at 9 bases. V dropped 5 bases and J dropped 1; count of bases not matched to a gene: 11. In germline, CDR1 is SSHAT, CDR2 FNYEAQ (reference sequence). The CDR3 runs 18 residues. CDR3 nucleotides: TGTGCCAGCAGCCCCTCCGGCCCTAGCGGGGAGAACACCGGGGAGCTGTTTTTT. Amino acids: CASSPSGPSGENTGELFF.

The rearrangement uses TRBV6-1 and TRBJ2-7; 10 bases match TRBD2. CDR3 length: 16 residues. CDR1 MNHNS and CDR2 SASEGT come from the germline V gene. Trimming at V came to 2 bases and at J to 1 base, leaving 5 bases not matched to a gene. The CDR3 sequence is CASSEFVTSGSYEQYF. Here the CDR3 DNA reads TGTGCCAGCAGTGAATTCGTGACTAGCGGGTCCTACGAGCAGTACTTC.

The chain is built from TRBV27 and TRBJ2-1; the D call may be TRBD1 or TRBD2 (5 bases each). Trimming took off 5 bases at V and 5 bases at J, with 10 bases between the two ends. Germline CDR1 MNHEY, CDR2 SMNVEV (reference sequence). CDR3 length equals 13 residues. The chain's CDR3 is CASSIQGHNEQFF. In DNA form, the CDR3 reads TGTGCCAGCAGTATCCAGGGACACAATGAGCAGTTCTTC.

This chain uses TRBV9 with TRBJ2-1, with no clear D. Trimming stripped 2 bases from V and 9 bases from J, with 6 bases between. This CDR3 region has 11 residues. Germline V lookup: CDR1 SGDLS, CDR2 YYNGEE. CDR3 sequence: CASSVNSEQFF. As DNA, the CDR3 is TGTGCCAGCAGCGTCAATAGTGAGCAGTTCTTC.

The chain uses TRBV6-5 and TRBJ2-5; D not certain. The CDR3 length is 11 residues. Looked up from germline, CDR1 is MNHEY and CDR2 is SVGAGI. V lost 11 bases to trimming and J lost 5 bases, with 12 bases between them. CDR3 DNA sequence: TGTGCCGTTGAAGTGGGGGAGACCCAGTACTTC. It is translated as CAVEVGETQYF.

V usage is TRBV27 and J usage is TRBJ2-2, with D tentatively TRBD1 (6 bases). CDR3 length: 17 amino acids. Trimming left V 5 bases short and J 1 base short, with 17 bases between. The germline V gene encodes CDR1 MNHEY and CDR2 SMNVEV (reference sequence). CDR3 DNA: TGTGCCAGCAGTCGTAACCCCGGGACACTGAACACCGGGGAGCTGTTTTTT. Translating gives CASSRNPGTLNTGELFF.

The chain carries TRBV6-5 and TRBJ1-3; no clear D. Between the trimmed V and J ends, which lost 5 bases and 4 bases, there was a span of 3 bases. There are 11 residues in the CDR3. The germline V gene has CDR1 MNHEY and CDR2 SVGAGI. CDR3 sequence reads: CASSAGNTIYF. Written as DNA, the CDR3 is TGTGCCAGCAGTGCGGGAAACACCATATATTTT.

Comments on this clone: Other DNA sequences in the same sample also yield this CDR3. This chain joins TRBV28 and TRBJ1-5, with 8 bases lining up with TRBD1. This CDR3 region has 16 residues. Germline loops: CDR1 MDHEN, CDR2 SYDVKM. The J segment lost 3 bases and the V segment lost 1 base, leaving 5 bases of the junction unmatched. CDR3 region: CASSLLAGGLNQPQHF. CDR3 coding DNA: TGTGCCAGCAGTTTATTGGCAGGGGGCCTCAATCAGCCCCAGCATTTT.

The chain employs TRBV4-1 and TRBJ2-3, with D perhaps matching TRBD1 (6 bases). The V gene lost 1 base and the J gene lost 2 bases, with 13 bases spanning the gap. Germline CDR1 is MGHRA and CDR2 is YSYEKL. The CDR3 loop spans 16 amino acids. CDR3 sequence reads: CASSQVLDRSTDTQYF. In DNA, the CDR3 is TGCGCCAGCAGCCAAGTGCTTGACAGGTCCACAGATACGCAGTATTTT.